These T cell receptor beta chains were read from a single sample in a study of blood T cell repertoires in COVID-19. Only in-frame clones appear in the TCRdb table, and some are missing; sequencing was by immunoSEQ multiplex PCR. Here the sample spans 200,000 or so clones, 70% to 90% being singletons. The sequenced material came from PBMCs or T cells enriched from blood (not recorded which). The receptor source for this set is a woman between 40 and 55 years old with acute COVID-19. CDR3s include the opening cysteine and the closing phenylalanine or tryptophan. Each record gives: D gene, J gene, clone size, V gene, CDR3 DNA, CDR3 protein. D genes are given only for firm matches. Part of the rows lack a size; the others show once, few, many or a class for expanded clones.

d_call: .; j_call: TRBJ1-1; clone_size: .; v_call: TRBV15; cdr3_nt: TGTGCCACCAGCAGAGGCGGGACGTCCAACTCTGAAGCTTTCTTT; cdr3_aa: CATSRGGTSNSEAFF
d_call: TRBD2; j_call: TRBJ2-3; clone_size: once; v_call: TRBV12-5; cdr3_nt: TGTGCTAGTGGTTACCACCGGTTAGCGGGTACTTGGGATACGCAGTATTTT; cdr3_aa: CASGYHRLAGTWDTQYF
d_call: TRBD2; j_call: TRBJ2-7; clone_size: .; v_call: TRBV5-4; cdr3_nt: TGTGCCAGCAGCTTGCCGGGGGGGCTCGGCGAGCAGTACTTC; cdr3_aa: CASSLPGGLGEQYF
d_call: TRBD1; j_call: TRBJ2-7; clone_size: .; v_call: TRBV27; cdr3_nt: TGTGCCAGCAGTCGAACAGGGGGAAGCTCCTACGAGCAGTACTTC; cdr3_aa: CASSRTGGSSYEQYF
d_call: .; j_call: TRBJ2-1; clone_size: once; v_call: TRBV5-1; cdr3_nt: TGCGCCAGCAGCCCCAACGCTGGGGCCCTTAAGCAGTTCTTC; cdr3_aa: CASSPNAGALKQFF
d_call: .; j_call: TRBJ2-2; clone_size: .; v_call: TRBV19; cdr3_nt: TGTGCCAGTAGTATTTTTCGACTCCGGATGAGGACCGGGGAGCTGTTTTTT; cdr3_aa: CASSIFRLRMRTGELFF
d_call: .; j_call: TRBJ1-6; clone_size: .; v_call: TRBV6-5; cdr3_nt: TGTGCCAGCAGTTACTCTAGGCAGGCAGTGTCACCCCTCCACTTT; cdr3_aa: CASSYSRQAVSPLHF
d_call: .; j_call: TRBJ2-5; clone_size: .; v_call: TRBV11-2; cdr3_nt: TGTGCCAGCAGCTTAAGAGGAGGGTTTCGGGACTGGGAGACCCAGTACTTC; cdr3_aa: CASSLRGGFRDWETQYF
d_call: .; j_call: TRBJ2-5; clone_size: .; v_call: TRBV10-2; cdr3_nt: TGCGCCAGCAGTGATCGACAGAGGTACCAAGAGACCCAGTACTTC; cdr3_aa: CASSDRQRYQETQYF
d_call: .; j_call: TRBJ2-7; clone_size: few; v_call: TRBV27; cdr3_nt: TGTGCCAGCAGCCCAGGGGCGAACCACTACGAGCAGTACTTC; cdr3_aa: CASSPGANHYEQYF
d_call: .; j_call: TRBJ1-1; clone_size: few; v_call: TRBV27; cdr3_nt: TGTGCCAGCAGCCCCCTCTCGACAGGAACGAACACTGAAGCTTTCTTT; cdr3_aa: CASSPLSTGTNTEAFF
d_call: TRBD2; j_call: TRBJ2-7; clone_size: once; v_call: TRBV3-1/TRBV3-2; cdr3_nt: TGTGCCAGCAGCCCTACACGTTTACTAGCGGGGATCTACGAGCAGTACTTC; cdr3_aa: CASSPTRLLAGIYEQYF
d_call: TRBD1; j_call: TRBJ1-2; clone_size: .; v_call: TRBV12-5; cdr3_nt: TGTGCTAGTGGTCCGACAGGGGCGGGTGGCTACACCTTC; cdr3_aa: CASGPTGAGGYTF
d_call: .; j_call: TRBJ1-3; clone_size: .; v_call: TRBV9; cdr3_nt: TGTGCCAGCAGCGTAGTTGATTCAGTCTCTGGAAACACCATATATTTT; cdr3_aa: CASSVVDSVSGNTIYF
d_call: .; j_call: TRBJ2-3; clone_size: .; v_call: TRBV13; cdr3_nt: TGTGCCAGCAGCTCCCCCGGGTCCACAGATACGCAGTATTTT; cdr3_aa: CASSSPGSTDTQYF
d_call: .; j_call: TRBJ2-3; clone_size: .; v_call: TRBV28; cdr3_nt: TGTGCCAGTCCTCCAAACGGAGTAAGGGATACGCAGTATTTT; cdr3_aa: CASPPNGVRDTQYF
d_call: .; j_call: TRBJ1-5; clone_size: .; v_call: TRBV12-3/TRBV12-4; cdr3_nt: TGTGCCAGCAGACTTAGCAATCAGCCCCAGCATTTT; cdr3_aa: CASRLSNQPQHF
d_call: .; j_call: TRBJ2-2; clone_size: .; v_call: TRBV4-2; cdr3_nt: TGTGCCAGCAGCCAAGATGGGACAGACTCTAGCGCCCGACTCGGGGAGCTGTTTTTT; cdr3_aa: CASSQDGTDSSARLGELFF
d_call: TRBD2; j_call: TRBJ2-1; clone_size: .; v_call: TRBV27; cdr3_nt: TGTGCCAGCAGTCAGGGGACTAGCGGGGGGTACAATGAGCAGTTCTTC; cdr3_aa: CASSQGTSGGYNEQFF
d_call: .; j_call: TRBJ2-1; clone_size: .; v_call: TRBV7-3; cdr3_nt: TGTGCCAGCAGCTCTAACACCGGGGGAGAGCAGTTCTTC; cdr3_aa: CASSSNTGGEQFF
d_call: .; j_call: TRBJ2-7; clone_size: .; v_call: TRBV18; cdr3_nt: TGTGCCAGCTCAGGAGTATCTTACGAGCAGTACTTC; cdr3_aa: CASSGVSYEQYF
d_call: .; j_call: TRBJ2-3; clone_size: .; v_call: TRBV13; cdr3_nt: TGTGCCAGCAGCTTACCCCAAGGAATTAGCGGATCCACAGATACGCAGTATTTT; cdr3_aa: CASSLPQGISGSTDTQYF
d_call: TRBD2; j_call: TRBJ2-7; clone_size: .; v_call: TRBV28; cdr3_nt: TGTGCCAGTACCGGGACTATGGACTTCTACGAGCAGTACTTC; cdr3_aa: CASTGTMDFYEQYF
d_call: .; j_call: TRBJ2-7; clone_size: .; v_call: TRBV6-2/TRBV6-3; cdr3_nt: TGTGCCAGCAGTTCAGCGGAGACCTACGAGCAGTACTTC; cdr3_aa: CASSSAETYEQYF
d_call: .; j_call: TRBJ2-1; clone_size: once; v_call: TRBV7-9; cdr3_nt: TGTGCCAGCAGCTTCGGAGCTCTCAATGAGCAGTTCTTC; cdr3_aa: CASSFGALNEQFF
d_call: .; j_call: TRBJ2-3; clone_size: .; v_call: TRBV5-1; cdr3_nt: TGCGCCAGCAGCTTTGGTCAGAGCACAGATACGCAGTATTTT; cdr3_aa: CASSFGQSTDTQYF
d_call: TRBD1; j_call: TRBJ1-4; clone_size: few; v_call: TRBV2; cdr3_nt: TGTGCCAGCAGTGGACAGGGGGCGAGAGGGGAAAAACTGTTTTTT; cdr3_aa: CASSGQGARGEKLFF
d_call: .; j_call: TRBJ2-3; clone_size: .; v_call: TRBV28; cdr3_nt: TGTGCCAGCAGTCAACAACAGGGTTCTAGCACAGATACGCAGTATTTT; cdr3_aa: CASSQQQGSSTDTQYF
d_call: TRBD2; j_call: TRBJ2-1; clone_size: once; v_call: TRBV3-1/TRBV3-2; cdr3_nt: TGTGCCAGCAGCATTTCACTAGCGGGGGGTGACAATGAGCAGTTCTTC; cdr3_aa: CASSISLAGGDNEQFF
d_call: .; j_call: TRBJ1-2; clone_size: .; v_call: TRBV7-3; cdr3_nt: TGTGCCAGCAGCCTGGGGGGTTCCAACTATGGCTACACCTTC; cdr3_aa: CASSLGGSNYGYTF
d_call: TRBD2; j_call: TRBJ2-3; clone_size: .; v_call: TRBV7-2; cdr3_nt: TGTGCCAGCAGCATCGCTAGCGGGACGCCCACAGATACGCAGTATTTT; cdr3_aa: CASSIASGTPTDTQYF
d_call: .; j_call: TRBJ2-1; clone_size: .; v_call: TRBV15; cdr3_nt: TGTGCCACCAGCAGAGATCGGCAGGGCAGGAGCAATGAGCAGTTCTTC; cdr3_aa: CATSRDRQGRSNEQFF
d_call: .; j_call: TRBJ2-1; clone_size: .; v_call: TRBV9; cdr3_nt: TGTGCCAGCAGCGTAGGCTCGGTATCGTATGAGCAGTTCTTC; cdr3_aa: CASSVGSVSYEQFF
d_call: .; j_call: TRBJ2-6; clone_size: once; v_call: TRBV11-2; cdr3_nt: TGTGCCAGCAGCTCCATTGGGGCCGGGGCCAACGTCCTGACTTTC; cdr3_aa: CASSSIGAGANVLTF
d_call: .; j_call: TRBJ2-1; clone_size: .; v_call: TRBV2; cdr3_nt: TGTGCCAGCTCCTGGGGGGTCGATGAGCAGTTCTTC; cdr3_aa: CASSWGVDEQFF
d_call: TRBD1; j_call: TRBJ2-7; clone_size: .; v_call: TRBV6-1; cdr3_nt: TGTGCCAGCAGTGACTGGGAACAGGGGCCCATCACGAATGCCTACGAGCAGTACTTC; cdr3_aa: CASSDWEQGPITNAYEQYF
d_call: TRBD1; j_call: TRBJ2-2; clone_size: .; v_call: TRBV18; cdr3_nt: TGTGCCAGCTCACCAGGTCTGGGACAGGCCCGCGGAACCGGGGAGCTGTTTTTT; cdr3_aa: CASSPGLGQARGTGELFF
d_call: .; j_call: TRBJ2-1; clone_size: once; v_call: TRBV11-2; cdr3_nt: TGTGCCAGCAGCTTAGGAGGGTCGCGACTCATCAATGAGCAGTTCTTC; cdr3_aa: CASSLGGSRLINEQFF
d_call: .; j_call: TRBJ1-6; clone_size: .; v_call: TRBV7-9; cdr3_nt: TGTGCCAGCAGCCCCGACAGCTCCTATAATTCACCCCTCCACTTT; cdr3_aa: CASSPDSSYNSPLHF
d_call: TRBD2; j_call: TRBJ2-3; clone_size: .; v_call: TRBV19; cdr3_nt: TGTGCCAGTAATCCCGGGGGGAGCGGATACACAGATACGCAGTATTTT; cdr3_aa: CASNPGGSGYTDTQYF
d_call: .; j_call: TRBJ1-1; clone_size: .; v_call: TRBV28; cdr3_nt: TGTGCCAGCAGCCGAACTACAGGGTGGAACACTGAAGCTTTCTTT; cdr3_aa: CASSRTTGWNTEAFF